This TCR beta chain was recovered during a study of shared clonotypes between healthy human individuals. Study information: Plates per donor: three CD4 naive, three CD4 memory, two CD8 naive, one CD8 memory.

The donors, healthy adults who were HIV-negative, had experienced no recent acute infections or vaccinations. Measured with immunoSEQ multiplex PCR; TCRdb has only the in-frame clones, and not every one. The sample includes millions of clones, 85% to 95% seen only once; the top ten take 0.35% to 0.45%. Study-wide results and limits: Shared across a few donors were roughly 5% of the naive CD4 clonotypes. Researchers found naive subsets generally carried larger estimated richness than memory subsets.

V lost 4 bases to trimming and J lost 2 bases; unmatched junction nucleotides: 3. Per the germline V gene, CDR1 is LNHDA and CDR2 is SQIVND (reference sequence). This CDR3 has 14 residues. As regards this clone: The antigen is unknown.

The chain employs TRBV19 and TRBJ2-5; 8 bases map to TRBD1. Sequenced sample: naive CD4+ T cells from PBMCs. Stated subset: CD45RA+ positively selected. This receptor was taken from a man aged 18 to 30 in good health. Some clones in this sample may be carry-over from other donors' samples. In DNA, the CDR3 is TGTGCCAGTAGTAGGGACAGGAAGCAAGAGACCCAGTACTTC. It codes for CASSRDRKQETQYF.